This T cell receptor beta chain came from a study of early T cells in non-severe SARS-CoV-2 infection. Looking at the study overall: Unpaired chains resulted from sequencing bulk RNA of unsorted whole blood.

In its sample, this clonotype was seen many times. The antigen remains undetermined. General study findings and limits: VDJdb matches were skewed toward anti-spike CD8 T cell responses.

V gave up 3 bases and J gave up 2 bases; unmatched junction bases: 7. This CDR3 comprises 17 residues. The germline CDR1 and CDR2 sequences are SGHRS and YFSETQ. TCRdb re-derived calls from the 5' RACE reads in MiXCR, one entry per CDR3 protein. Among tens of thousands of distinct CDR3 sequences, roughly 9.2% were seen once, and the ten largest hold less than 5%. This sequence joins TRBV5-1 and TRBJ2-3, with 12 bases identical to TRBD2. Sequencing was carried out using whole blood. The sequence derives from an adult who was a healthcare worker with PCR-confirmed SARS-CoV-2 infection or an uninfected control (not recorded which). The CDR3 reads CASSSKTSGGPTDTQYF. CDR3 nucleotide sequence: TGCGCCAGCAGCTCTAAGACTAGCGGGGGACCCACAGATACGCAGTATTTT.